The entry below gives a single TCR beta chain sequence along with its context. Its antigen is as yet unknown. The record originates from a study of Ad26.COV2.S vaccination and SARS-CoV-2 variants. Findings of the study overall: The study found similar non-spike TCR breadth in vaccine and placebo recipients. Substantial breadth was reported for post-vaccination spike-specific CD8+ and CD4+ T cells.

The table came from immunoSEQ multiplex PCR; TCRdb's copy has only in-frame clones and leaves some out. Altogether approximately 400,000 clones are present, 90% to 95% being singletons, with the ten largest covering roughly 3.9%. Germline V lookup: CDR1 MNHEY, CDR2 SMNVEV (reference sequence). The CDR3 contains 14 residues. V gave up 3 bases and J gave up 8 bases, with 14 bases separating them. This clonotype was sampled from a human donor who had recovered from COVID-19. The gene calls are TRBV27 and TRBJ2-4; D perhaps matches TRBD1 (5 bases). The source was peripheral blood, collected after recovery from COVID-19. CDR3 amino acids: CASSFKGAMDIQYF. The CDR3 bases are TGTGCCAGCAGTTTTAAAGGGGCCATGGACATTCAGTACTTC.